A selection of T cell receptor beta chains follows, all from one sample in a study of OX40 agonist ivuxolimab in advanced cancers. TCRdb keeps only in-frame clones here, not all; method: immunoSEQ multiplex PCR. The sample carries about 55,000 clones, 85% to 90% recorded once. Material: CD4+ or CD8+ T cells sorted from blood, obtained in a trial of the OX40 agonist ivuxolimab. The receptors derive from an adult with an advanced solid tumor such as melanoma, head and neck, liver or kidney cancer. The CDR3 runs from the conserved cysteine through the conserved F or W. A D gene is named only where the DNA matches it firmly. Size is stated for part of the rows, as once, few or many counts, or as a class when the clone is expanded.

TRBV6-6	TRBJ2-7	NA	NA	TGTGCCAGCAGTACCGGGGAGCGAGAGCAGTACTTC	CASSTGEREQYF
TRBV28	TRBJ1-2	NA	TRBD1	TGTGCCAGCAGTTCGGGGACAGGCCTAATGAACTATGGCTACACCTTC	CASSSGTGLMNYGYTF
TRBV30	TRBJ2-5	once	TRBD2	TGTGCCTGGAGCCGACGGGCGGGGACTAGCGGGAGGGGTAGAGAGACCCAGTACTTC	CAWSRRAGTSGRGRETQYF
TRBV28	TRBJ2-1	NA	TRBD1	TGTGCCAGCATGGGACAGCTTAGCTCCTACAATGAGCAGTTCTTC	CASMGQLSSYNEQFF
TRBV7-6	TRBJ1-1	NA	NA	TGTGCCAGCAGCTTAGTTACGGGGAACACTGAAGCTTTCTTT	CASSLVTGNTEAFF
TRBV6-5	TRBJ2-2	NA	NA	TGTGCCAGCAGTTGGGGACGGGAGCTGTTTTTT	CASSWGRELFF
TRBV2	TRBJ2-5	NA	NA	TGTGCCAGCAGTGAAGCGGCGGGTCGAGAGACCCAGTACTTC	CASSEAAGRETQYF
TRBV4-1	TRBJ2-7	NA	TRBD2	TGCGCCAGCAGCCAAGTGGCTAGCGGGACCCGGAGAGGGCGAAACGAGCAGTACTTC	CASSQVASGTRRGRNEQYF
TRBV9	TRBJ1-4	NA	NA	TGTGCCAGCAGCGTAGGATTCCTTTCTAATGAAAAACTGTTTTTT	CASSVGFLSNEKLFF
TRBV28	TRBJ1-4	NA	NA	TGTGCCAGCAGTTCCCTAAGGGGGAGTTCCTCTGAAAAACTGTTTTTT	CASSSLRGSSSEKLFF
TRBV18	TRBJ1-4	few	NA	TGTGCCAGCTCACCACGGCAAGGGAAAGGGGAAAAACTGTTTTTT	CASSPRQGKGEKLFF
TRBV4-1	TRBJ2-3	NA	NA	TGCGCCAGCAGCCAAGCTCCACCGCGGGGTGGGGGCACAGATACGCAGTATTTT	CASSQAPPRGGGTDTQYF
TRBV27	TRBJ2-3	medium-sized	NA	TGTGCCAGCAGTTCCCCCACGGGGGACCTTACGCAGTATTTT	CASSSPTGDLTQYF
TRBV2	TRBJ2-4	once	TRBD2	TGTGCCAGCTCGGGACTAGCGGGAGGGAACATTCAGTACTTC	CASSGLAGGNIQYF
TRBV7-3	TRBJ2-3	once	TRBD2	TGTGCCAGCAGCTCAGGGACTAGGGGCACAGATACGCAGTATTTT	CASSSGTRGTDTQYF
TRBV27	TRBJ1-1	NA	NA	TGTGCCAGCAGTCCTCACACGAACACTGAAGCTTTCTTT	CASSPHTNTEAFF
TRBV15	TRBJ2-1	NA	TRBD2	TGTGCCACCAGCAGAGGTGGGGGCCTGAGCGGGAGCTCCTACAATGAGCAGTTCTTC	CATSRGGGLSGSSYNEQFF
TRBV10-3	TRBJ1-5	NA	NA	TGTGCCATCAGTGTTGGGCAGAACAATCAGCCCCAGCATTTT	CAISVGQNNQPQHF
TRBV5-1	TRBJ1-2	NA	TRBD1	TGCGCCAGCAGCCCCAGGGGACAGGGGGCAAACGGGGGCTACACCTTC	CASSPRGQGANGGYTF
TRBV30	TRBJ1-5	NA	NA	TGTGCCTGGACCCCCAGCCAGCTTGGTCAGCCCCAGCATTTT	CAWTPSQLGQPQHF
TRBV4-2	TRBJ2-1	NA	NA	TGTGCCAGCAGCCAAGTGGGAGGTGGCCCCTACAATGAGCAGTTCTTC	CASSQVGGGPYNEQFF
TRBV6-6	TRBJ1-5	NA	TRBD1	TGTGCCAGCAAGGGACAGGGCCGTCAGCCCCAGCATTTT	CASKGQGRQPQHF
TRBV6-6	TRBJ1-2	NA	NA	TGTGCCAGCAGTTACGGAGGATTTGCTAACTATGGCTACACCTTC	CASSYGGFANYGYTF
TRBV20-1	TRBJ2-1	NA	NA	TGCAGTGCTAGAGGTCTGGATGAGCAGTTCTTC	CSARGLDEQFF
TRBV28	TRBJ1-3	NA	NA	TGTGCCAGCAGTTTAGGGGGTGGTGGAAACACCATATATTTT	CASSLGGGGNTIYF
TRBV5-1	TRBJ1-4	once	NA	TGCGCCAGCAGCTTACAGGGAGACGAAAAACTGTTTTTT	CASSLQGDEKLFF
TRBV6-1	TRBJ1-5	NA	NA	TGTGCCAGCAGTGAAGGGGGGCCCCAGCATTTT	CASSEGGPQHF
TRBV11-2	TRBJ2-2	NA	NA	TGTGCCAGCAGCTCCAACCAGGGAGGGGGTAGTGGCGGGGAGCTGTTTTTT	CASSSNQGGGSGGELFF
TRBV18	TRBJ1-1	NA	TRBD1	TGTGCCAGCTCACCACCGGCAGGGGGCGCGAACACTGAAGCTTTCTTT	CASSPPAGGANTEAFF
TRBV6-4	TRBJ1-5	NA	TRBD1	TGTGCCAGCAGTCCCCGGACAGGGACCGGCAATCAGCCCCAGCATTTT	CASSPRTGTGNQPQHF
TRBV28	TRBJ1-2	NA	NA	TGTGCCAGCAGGACGGGGGACTATGGCTACACTTTC	CASRTGDYGYTF
TRBV5-6	TRBJ2-7	NA	NA	TGTGCCAGCAGCTTAGACTGGACGGGGAGCTCCTACGAGCAGTACTTC	CASSLDWTGSSYEQYF
TRBV7-8	TRBJ2-2	NA	TRBD2	TGTGCCAGCAGGAGACTAGCGGCCACCGGGGAGCTGTTTTTT	CASRRLAATGELFF
TRBV5-4	TRBJ2-7	NA	TRBD2	TGTGCCAGCAGCTTGTTAGCGGGAGGGCCGGGCGAGCAGTACTTC	CASSLLAGGPGEQYF
TRBV6-1	TRBJ2-7	NA	NA	TGTGCCAGCAACCAGGCAGCAATATCGTACGAGCAGTACTTC	CASNQAAISYEQYF
TRBV7-3	TRBJ2-1	NA	TRBD1	TGTGCCAGCAGCCGGGGACAGTATCTTGAGCAGTTCTTC	CASSRGQYLEQFF
TRBV21-1	TRBJ2-7	NA	NA	TGTGCCAGCAGCCAAAAGGCCGGGACCGACTCCTACGAGCAGTACTTC	CASSQKAGTDSYEQYF
TRBV6-6	TRBJ1-3	NA	NA	TGTGCCAGCAGCGACCTTACGAGGGGCACTGGAAACACCATATATTTT	CASSDLTRGTGNTIYF
TRBV9	TRBJ1-2	NA	NA	TGTGCCAGCAGCGTAGCTATGGACAACTATGGCTACACCTTC	CASSVAMDNYGYTF
TRBV5-1	TRBJ1-1	NA	TRBD1	TGCGCCAGCAGCTTGGAGTCAGGGGGAAGGAACACTGAAGCTTTCTTT	CASSLESGGRNTEAFF
TRBV7-8	TRBJ1-5	NA	TRBD1	TGTGCCAGCAGCTACGGGACAGGGGATCAGCCCCAGCATTTT	CASSYGTGDQPQHF
TRBV18	TRBJ2-7	NA	TRBD1	TGTGCCAGCTCTCAGGGACAGGGGATTAACGAGCAGTACTTC	CASSQGQGINEQYF
TRBV5-6	TRBJ2-5	NA	NA	TGTGCCAGCAGCTTGCCCGTCCGAGAGACCCAGTACTTC	CASSLPVRETQYF
TRBV29-1	TRBJ2-5	NA	NA	TGCAGCGTTGAAACGCACCAGACCCAGTACTTC	CSVETHQTQYF
TRBV29-1	TRBJ2-3	NA	NA	TGCAGCGTTGTCCGGAGCACAGATACGCAGTATTTT	CSVVRSTDTQYF
TRBV19	TRBJ1-5	NA	TRBD1	TGTGCCAGCAGGGTTGACAGGGGCAATCAGCCCCAGCATTTT	CASRVDRGNQPQHF
TRBV19	TRBJ2-7	NA	NA	TGTGCCAGTAGTATAAGCACTCTTTCCTCCTACGAGCAGTACTTC	CASSISTLSSYEQYF
TRBV27	TRBJ2-7	NA	NA	TGTGCCAGCAAGCAATCGGGCCTCGGGAGCTCCTACGAGCAGTACTTC	CASKQSGLGSSYEQYF
TRBV9	TRBJ2-5	once	NA	TGTGCCAGCAGCGTAGGAATGTTTCAAGAGACCCAGTACTTC	CASSVGMFQETQYF
TRBV2	TRBJ1-6	NA	TRBD1	TGTGCCAGCAGTGAGAGGACAGGGGGGACTAGAACCCTCCACTTT	CASSERTGGTRTLHF
TRBV5-1	TRBJ2-2	NA	NA	TGCGCCAGCAGCTTGGCCTTAAGCCAGGCTCTCTCCGGGGAGCTGTTTTTT	CASSLALSQALSGELFF
TRBV6-1	TRBJ2-2	once	NA	TGTGCCAGCAGTGGTAGGGGGTACGGGGAGCTGTTTTTT	CASSGRGYGELFF
TRBV5-1	TRBJ2-5	NA	TRBD2	TGCGCCAGCAGCTTGGACGGGAGGGGGCAAGAGACCCAGTACTTC	CASSLDGRGQETQYF
TRBV30	TRBJ2-5	NA	TRBD2	TGTGCCTGGATGGGCGGGAGGGGCGAGACCCAGTACTTC	CAWMGGRGETQYF
TRBV29-1	TRBJ2-1	NA	NA	TGCAGCGTTGGGCACAATGAGCAGTTCTTC	CSVGHNEQFF